The 9 T cell receptor beta chains reported below all come from one sample, sequenced in a study of T cell changes during pregnancy in multiple sclerosis. TCRdb's copy holds only in-frame clones and misses some; the assay was immunoSEQ multiplex PCR. The table includes about 38,000 clones, 91% detected once. The sample here was CD8+ T cells from peripheral blood mononuclear cells, taken after pregnancy. The receptors were sampled from a female donor with multiple sclerosis, enrolled in a pregnancy study.

This chain links TRBV5-6 with TRBJ2-1, with TRBD2 identical over 8 bases. This CDR3 contains 16 residues. With 1 base clipped from V and 0 bases from J, the junction kept 3 bases outside the gene matches. Germline CDR1 reads SGHDT; CDR2 reads YYEEEE. The CDR3: CASSLTSGYSYNEQFF. In DNA form, the CDR3 reads TGTGCCAGCAGCTTGACTAGCGGCTACTCCTACAATGAGCAGTTCTTC.

J is TRBJ2-1 and V is TRBV5-1, with TRBD2 identical over 7 bases. Germline assignment: CDR1 SGHRS and CDR2 YFSETQ. The CDR3 consists of 13 residues. J was trimmed by 9 bases and V by 1 base; bases with no gene match: 4. DNA of the CDR3: TGCGCCAGCAGCTTGACTAGCGCGGGTGAGCAGTTCTTC. Protein: CASSLTSAGEQFF.

The chain joins TRBV10-3 to TRBJ1-5; 7 nucleotides agree with TRBD1. This CDR3 region has 12 residues. CDR1 ENHRY and CDR2 SYGVKD come from the germline V gene. The J segment lost 4 bases and the V segment lost 11 bases, leaving 5 bases of the junction unmatched. The CDR3 nucleotides are TGTGCCGTGGACAGGCCGAATCAGCCCCAGCATTTT. Amino acid sequence: CAVDRPNQPQHF.

This clone came up once. V is TRBV30 and J is TRBJ2-3; no reliable D call. V lost 3 bases, J lost 0 bases, and 7 bases lay in between. Germline loops: CDR1 GTSNPN, CDR2 SVGIG (reference sequence). There are 13 residues in the CDR3. For the CDR3, the DNA is TGTGCCTGGAGACAGAGAAGCACAGATACGCAGTATTTT. The encoded protein is CAWRQRSTDTQYF.

The genes are TRBV10-3 and TRBJ2-7; 9 positions agree with TRBD2. CDR3 size: 15 residues. Germline values: CDR1 ENHRY, CDR2 SYGVKD. Trimming at V came to 3 bases and at J to 3 bases, leaving 6 bases not matched to a gene. CDR3 protein: CAISDMASGDYEQYF. CDR3 coding DNA: TGTGCCATCAGTGATATGGCTAGCGGGGACTACGAGCAGTACTTC.

The chain links TRBV30 to TRBJ2-5; D might be TRBD1 (5 bases). V lost 0 bases to trimming and J lost 12 bases, with 26 bases between them. CDR1 GTSNPN and CDR2 SVGIG come from the germline V gene (reference sequence). CDR3 length: 16 amino acids. The CDR3 DNA reads TGTGCCTGGAGTGTAGAGGCCAACTGGCCCAAGTGGGGCGAGTACTTC. It encodes CAWSVEANWPKWGEYF.

The chain recombines TRBV7-9 with TRBJ2-7, with 9 bases lining up with TRBD1. The CDR3 is 13 amino acids. CDR1 is SEHNR and CDR2 is FQNEAQ in the germline V gene (reference sequence). Trimming cost V 5 bases and J 6 bases; bases outside gene matches: 5. As DNA, the CDR3 is TGTGCCAGCAGCGTGGACAGGGGTTCCGAGCAGTACTTC. It is translated as CASSVDRGSEQYF.

This sequence joins TRBV5-1 and TRBJ2-1; 8 bases agree with TRBD2. J lost 9 bases, V lost 0 bases, and 11 bases had no gene match. Looked up from germline, CDR1 is SGHRS and CDR2 is YFSETQ. The CDR3 is 16 amino acids. The CDR3 DNA reads as TGCGCCAGCAGCTTGGTATATAGCGGGGACCGGGGTGAGCAGTTCTTC. Protein sequence: CASSLVYSGDRGEQFF.

The V and J genes are TRBV30 and TRBJ2-2; maybe TRBD1 (6 bases). This CDR3 spans 13 amino acids. Trimming removed 0 bases from V and 6 bases from J, with 8 bases in between. In germline, CDR1 is GTSNPN, CDR2 SVGIG (reference sequence). The CDR3 nucleotides read TGTGCCTGGAGTGTGCCAGGGGCCGGGGAGCTGTTTTTT. Amino acid sequence: CAWSVPGAGELFF. Full variable domain (missing parts from reference TRBV30 and TRBJ2-2): SQTIHQWPATLVQPVGSPLSLECTVEGTSNPNLYWYRQAAGRGLQLLFYSVGIGQISSEVPQNLSASRPQDRQFILSSKKLLLSDSGFYLCAWSVPGAGELFFGEGSRLTVL.